The present T cell receptor beta chain was sequenced within a study of blood T cell repertoires in COVID-19. Turning to the study itself: Samples taken during acute and convalescent COVID-19 were collected in the United States, Italy and Spain. PBMCs, B-cell-depleted T cells, or T cells were the source of the cDNA or gDNA that made up the material.

Original analysis: Reference gene primer amplification gave estimated nucleated cell counts. Sequencing used immunoSEQ multiplex PCR; TCRdb keeps in-frame clones, though not all of them. That table furnishes V, J and clone size, whereas the DNA furnished D and trimming. Seen here are tens of thousands of clones, approximately 90% observed once, and the top ten hold approximately 14%. CDR1 LNHDA and CDR2 SQIVND come from the germline V gene (reference sequence). The V segment lost 2 bases and the J segment 1 base; nucleotides outside the gene matches: 15. The CDR3 consists of 20 residues. The TCR sequence derives from a man in his sixties or seventies with active or convalescent COVID-19. This chain joins TRBV19 and TRBJ2-1; 9 positions agree with TRBD2. Sequenced material: peripheral blood. CDR3 loop: CASSIPPASGAHDSYNEQFF. CDR3 bases: TGTGCCAGTAGTATACCCCCGGCTAGCGGGGCCCATGATTCCTACAATGAGCAGTTCTTC.